This TCR beta chain was sequenced during a study of blood T cell repertoires in COVID-19. Trimming cost V 3 bases and J 6 bases; bases outside gene matches: 3. This CDR3 has 14 residues. Germline V gives CDR1 LNHDA, CDR2 SQIVND (reference sequence). The protocol was immunoSEQ multiplex PCR, while the TCRdb copy is restricted to in-frame clones and leaves out a portion. The table records 5,500 to 6,500 clones, around 80% of them present only once. The sample holds one count of this clone. This clonotype was obtained from a human donor with active COVID-19. The donor label of this sample is uncertain. The chain combines TRBV19 with TRBJ2-1; 9 positions agree with TRBD1. Sequenced material: peripheral blood. CDR3 sequence: CASSMRQGVNEQFF. CDR3 DNA: TGTGCCAGTAGTATGAGACAGGGGGTCAATGAGCAGTTCTTC.